The rows below give T cell receptor beta chains drawn from one sample of a study of cytomegalovirus exposure and HLA in healthy donors. Measured with immunoSEQ multiplex PCR; TCRdb has only the in-frame clones, and not every one. The repertoire includes about 330,000 clones, approximately 90% of them detected once, and more than 0.8% sits in the top ten. Source material: PBMCs. The receptors were sampled from a woman aged 18-29 years in good health and CMV-seronegative. Both conserved end residues are part of each CDR3. D genes are given only for firm matches. A row's size may be missing; if present it is once, few, many or a size class.

clone_size: NA
j_call: TRBJ2-7
d_call: NA
v_call: TRBV2
cdr3_aa: CASRDMQDEQYF
cdr3_nt: TGTGCCAGCAGGGACATGCAGGACGAGCAGTACTTC

clone_size: once
j_call: TRBJ2-7
d_call: NA
v_call: TRBV4-2
cdr3_aa: CASSPPGPVGGYEQYF
cdr3_nt: TGTGCCAGCAGCCCCCCGGGCCCCGTAGGGGGCTACGAGCAGTACTTC

clone_size: NA
j_call: TRBJ2-7
d_call: TRBD1
v_call: TRBV11-2
cdr3_aa: CASSFWGQSNEQYF
cdr3_nt: TGTGCCAGCAGCTTCTGGGGACAGTCAAACGAGCAGTACTTC

clone_size: NA
j_call: TRBJ2-7
d_call: TRBD2
v_call: TRBV6-5
cdr3_aa: CASSYGLAGDEQYF
cdr3_nt: TGTGCCAGCAGTTACGGACTAGCGGGAGACGAGCAGTACTTC

clone_size: NA
j_call: TRBJ2-7
d_call: NA
v_call: TRBV5-1
cdr3_aa: CASSLDGEQYF
cdr3_nt: TGCGCCAGCAGCTTGGACGGCGAGCAGTACTTC

clone_size: once
j_call: TRBJ2-7
d_call: TRBD2
v_call: TRBV28
cdr3_aa: CASTLMASGTYEQYF
cdr3_nt: TGTGCCAGCACCCTTATGGCTAGCGGGACCTACGAGCAGTACTTC

clone_size: NA
j_call: TRBJ2-3
d_call: NA
v_call: TRBV9
cdr3_aa: CASSVGGLGTDTQYF
cdr3_nt: TGTGCCAGCAGCGTAGGGGGGCTGGGCACAGATACGCAGTATTTT

clone_size: NA
j_call: TRBJ2-7
d_call: NA
v_call: TRBV20-1
cdr3_aa: CSASRDYEQYF
cdr3_nt: TGCAGTGCGAGCAGGGACTACGAGCAGTACTTC

clone_size: NA
j_call: TRBJ2-7
d_call: NA
v_call: TRBV12-2
cdr3_aa: CASRSKPRDRGTYEQYF
cdr3_nt: TGTGCAAGTCGCTCCAAACCCCGGGACAGGGGAACCTACGAGCAGTACTTC

clone_size: NA
j_call: TRBJ2-7
d_call: TRBD2
v_call: TRBV5-1
cdr3_aa: CASSPTSGSSYEQYF
cdr3_nt: TGCGCCAGCAGCCCCACTAGCGGAAGCTCCTACGAGCAGTACTTC

clone_size: NA
j_call: TRBJ2-5
d_call: TRBD1
v_call: TRBV4-2
cdr3_aa: CASSPDREETQYF
cdr3_nt: TGTGCCAGCAGCCCGGACAGGGAAGAGACCCAGTACTTC

clone_size: NA
j_call: TRBJ1-5
d_call: NA
v_call: TRBV23-1
cdr3_aa: CPTGGKCGQPQHF
cdr3_nt: TGCCCCACGGGTGGCAAGTGCGGTCAGCCCCAGCATTTT

clone_size: NA
j_call: TRBJ2-1
d_call: TRBD2
v_call: TRBV5-4
cdr3_aa: CASRPILAGGDNEQFF
cdr3_nt: TGTGCCAGCAGACCGATTCTAGCGGGAGGGGACAATGAGCAGTTCTTC

clone_size: NA
j_call: TRBJ2-7
d_call: TRBD1
v_call: TRBV7-2
cdr3_aa: CASSFIGDRVYEQYF
cdr3_nt: TGTGCCAGCAGCTTCATAGGGGACAGGGTGTACGAGCAGTACTTC

clone_size: NA
j_call: TRBJ2-2
d_call: NA
v_call: TRBV11-2
cdr3_aa: CASTQGQGAGELFF
cdr3_nt: TGTGCCAGCACTCAGGGGCAAGGGGCCGGGGAGCTGTTTTTT

clone_size: few
j_call: TRBJ1-2
d_call: NA
v_call: TRBV7-3
cdr3_aa: CASSFGQGLGYTF
cdr3_nt: TGTGCCAGCAGCTTCGGGCAGGGCCTTGGCTACACCTTC

clone_size: NA
j_call: TRBJ2-1
d_call: NA
v_call: TRBV9
cdr3_aa: CASSVRGTSYNEQFF
cdr3_nt: TGTGCCAGCAGCGTGAGGGGGACCTCCTACAATGAGCAGTTCTTC

clone_size: NA
j_call: TRBJ2-7
d_call: NA
v_call: TRBV7-2
cdr3_aa: CASSTTRGSYEQYF
cdr3_nt: TGTGCCAGCAGCACCACCCGGGGGTCGTACGAGCAGTACTTC

clone_size: NA
j_call: TRBJ1-2
d_call: NA
v_call: TRBV6-5
cdr3_aa: CASSYSSRSNYGYTF
cdr3_nt: TGTGCCAGCAGTTACTCGAGCCGTTCTAACTATGGCTACACCTTC

clone_size: few
j_call: TRBJ1-2
d_call: NA
v_call: TRBV28
cdr3_aa: CASTSGYGYTF
cdr3_nt: TGTGCCAGCACGTCAGGGTATGGCTACACCTTC

clone_size: NA
j_call: TRBJ2-7
d_call: NA
v_call: TRBV7-2
cdr3_aa: CASSTGHRYEQYF
cdr3_nt: TGTGCCAGCAGCACGGGACACCGCTACGAGCAGTACTTC

clone_size: NA
j_call: TRBJ2-7
d_call: TRBD1
v_call: TRBV19
cdr3_aa: CAAGTGTYEQYF
cdr3_nt: TGTGCCGCCGGGACAGGGACGTACGAGCAGTACTTC

clone_size: NA
j_call: TRBJ2-5
d_call: TRBD2
v_call: TRBV5-4
cdr3_aa: CASSLGLAETQYF
cdr3_nt: TGTGCCAGCAGCCTTGGACTAGCTGAGACCCAGTACTTC

clone_size: NA
j_call: TRBJ2-7
d_call: TRBD2
v_call: TRBV5-6
cdr3_aa: CASSQTSGRTSYEQYF
cdr3_nt: TGTGCCAGCAGCCAGACTAGCGGGAGGACCTCCTACGAGCAGTACTTC

clone_size: NA
j_call: TRBJ2-1
d_call: TRBD2
v_call: TRBV9
cdr3_aa: CASSVEWREVYNEQFF
cdr3_nt: TGTGCCAGCAGCGTAGAGTGGCGGGAGGTCTACAATGAGCAGTTCTTC

clone_size: few
j_call: TRBJ1-2
d_call: TRBD1
v_call: TRBV10-3
cdr3_aa: CAITQGQGGYTF
cdr3_nt: TGTGCCATCACCCAGGGACAGGGAGGCTACACCTTC

clone_size: NA
j_call: TRBJ2-7
d_call: NA
v_call: TRBV2
cdr3_aa: CASSEEEGWRVRAYEQYF
cdr3_nt: TGTGCCAGCAGTGAGGAAGAAGGGTGGCGGGTTAGGGCCTACGAGCAGTACTTC

clone_size: NA
j_call: TRBJ1-5
d_call: NA
v_call: TRBV28
cdr3_aa: CASATGRARPQHF
cdr3_nt: TGTGCCAGCGCCACAGGGAGGGCTCGGCCCCAGCATTTT

clone_size: NA
j_call: TRBJ2-5
d_call: NA
v_call: TRBV29-1
cdr3_aa: CSVDGEIQETQYF
cdr3_nt: TGCAGCGTTGACGGGGAAATCCAAGAGACCCAGTACTTC

clone_size: NA
j_call: TRBJ2-1
d_call: TRBD2
v_call: TRBV9
cdr3_aa: CASSVFGRLAGELNEQFF
cdr3_nt: TGTGCCAGCAGCGTATTCGGCCGACTAGCGGGAGAATTAAATGAGCAGTTCTTC

clone_size: NA
j_call: TRBJ2-3
d_call: NA
v_call: TRBV6-6
cdr3_aa: CASSYGWEKDTQYF
cdr3_nt: TGTGCCAGCAGTTACGGGTGGGAGAAGGATACGCAGTATTTT

clone_size: NA
j_call: TRBJ2-7
d_call: NA
v_call: TRBV5-4
cdr3_aa: CASSLDRAAYEQYF
cdr3_nt: TGTGCCAGCAGCTTGGACAGGGCGGCCTACGAGCAGTACTTC

clone_size: NA
j_call: TRBJ1-1
d_call: TRBD1
v_call: TRBV2
cdr3_aa: CASGRDRNTEAFF
cdr3_nt: TGTGCCAGCGGCCGGGACAGGAACACTGAAGCTTTCTTT